This T cell receptor (beta chain) comes out of a study of blood T cells in healthy people across ages. General study findings and limits: Compared with aged donors, long-lived donors showed fewer expanded clones, suggesting selection.

As for this clonotype: Antigen: not known.

It was with a sample-barcoded 5' primer and a J-beta primer mix that a second PCR of roughly 6 to 12 cycles was run. TCRdb fed the 5' RACE reads into MiXCR, producing one record per CDR3 protein. The sample holds about 1.5 million distinct CDR3 sequences, less than 45% seen once. Germline V CDR1 and CDR2: SNHLY, FYNNEI. The CDR3 is 12 amino acids. The V end lost 8 bases, the J end lost 7 bases, and 12 bases lay between the germline ends. Caucasian individuals from Russia who were healthy and aged roughly 6 to 100 acted as donors. Each sample yielded at least 6.5 million isolated PBMCs. The sequence was obtained from a woman aged 18 to 35 in good health. The V gene is TRBV2, the J gene TRBJ2-1; D uncertain. Material: blood. CDR3 protein: CASDGGMNEQFF. CDR3 sequence (DNA): TGTGCCAGCGATGGTGGGATGAATGAGCAGTTCTTC.